These 17 T cell receptor beta chains originate from one sample sequenced in a study of T cell responses to AZD1222 COVID-19 vaccine. Sequenced by immunoSEQ multiplex PCR; TCRdb stores in-frame clones only, minus some. This sample yields 150,000 to 200,000 clones, of which around 91% are seen a single time; about 6% belongs to the top ten. This specimen consisted of peripheral blood, obtained 28 days after the second AZD1222 dose. Receptor source: an adult who received the AZD1222 COVID-19 vaccine.

The chain employs TRBV2 and TRBJ1-5; D is unresolved. The germline gives CDR1 SNHLY, CDR2 FYNNEI. The V and J ends lost 3 bases and 1 base respectively, with 4 bases between them. This CDR3 spans 13 amino acids. Here the CDR3 DNA reads TGTGCCAGCAGTGATTACAGCAATCAGCCCCAGCATTTT. This translates into CASSDYSNQPQHF.

This rearrangement joins TRBV4-3 to TRBJ1-5, with D unclear. Germline V gives CDR1 LGHNA, CDR2 YSLEER. V lost 0 bases and J 7 bases, leaving 13 bases between the germline ends. The CDR3 consists of 15 residues. The CDR3 reads CASSQEVDYRQPQHF. CDR3 DNA sequence: TGCGCCAGCAGCCAAGAGGTCGATTATAGGCAGCCCCAGCATTTT.

The chain couples TRBV5-8 to TRBJ2-3; D remains unclear. The germline V gene has CDR1 SGHTS and CDR2 YDEGEE. Trimming took 1 base from V and 0 from J, leaving 15 bases between them. This CDR3 contains 17 residues. The CDR3 DNA is TGTGCCAGCAGCTTGTTGACCCGACTCGGTAGCACAGATACGCAGTATTTT. Protein sequence: CASSLLTRLGSTDTQYF.

The chain links TRBV2 to TRBJ1-2, with 9 nucleotides matching TRBD1. The CDR3 is made up of 13 amino acids. Trimming cost V 6 bases and J 4 bases; bases outside gene matches: 3. The V gene's germline CDR1 is SNHLY and CDR2 FYNNEI. The CDR3 sequence: CASRGTGLYGYTF. For the CDR3, the DNA is TGTGCCAGCAGGGGGACAGGGCTCTATGGCTACACCTTC. The entire variable domain, with the rest obtained from reference TRBV2 and TRBJ1-2, is as follows: EPEVTQTPSHQVTQMGQEVILRCVPISNHLYFYWYRQILGQKVEFLVSFYNNEISEKSEIFDDQFSVERPDGSNFTLKIRSTKLEDSAMYFCASRGTGLYGYTFGSGTRLTVV.

The V and J genes are TRBV7-2 and TRBJ2-5; D might be TRBD2 (5 bases). Trimming removed 2 bases from V and 1 base from J, with 23 bases in between. From germline, CDR1 is SGHTA and CDR2 FQGNSA. The CDR3 runs to 19 residues. The CDR3 loop reads CASSLYEGQVVRTQETQYF. The CDR3 DNA reads TGTGCCAGCAGCTTATATGAGGGCCAGGTGGTACGGACCCAAGAGACCCAGTACTTC.

The chain recombines TRBV7-2 with TRBJ1-2; the D is unclear. Trimming cost V 5 bases and J 6 bases, with 16 bases left between them. In germline, CDR1 is SGHTA, CDR2 FQGNSA. The CDR3 totals 14 residues. The CDR3 is CASSQSSEADGYTF. The CDR3 DNA sequence: TGTGCCAGCAGCCAAAGCTCTGAGGCGGATGGCTACACCTTC.

The V call is TRBV24-1, the J call TRBJ1-5; D unclear. Trimming cost V 3 bases and J 2 bases, with 10 bases left between them. The germline V gene encodes CDR1 KGHDR and CDR2 SFDVKD. The CDR3 spans 15 residues. The CDR3 nucleotides are TGTGCCACCAGTGATCGGAAGGGTGGCAATCAGCCCCAGCATTTT. This encodes CATSDRKGGNQPQHF.

This clone was detected once. The J gene is TRBJ2-2, the V gene TRBV5-5, with TRBD2 identical over 13 bases. The CDR3 contains 19 residues. CDR1 SGHKS and CDR2 YYEKEE come from the germline V gene (reference sequence). V shed 4 bases and J 3 bases; nucleotides not matched to a gene: 12. The CDR3 nucleotides are TGTGCCAGCAGCCCAGTAGTACTAGCGGGAGGGCCGGACACCGGGGAGCTGTTTTTT. Translated: CASSPVVLAGGPDTGELFF.

V is TRBV30 and J is TRBJ2-3; 9 bases align to TRBD1. The germline V gene encodes CDR1 GTSNPN and CDR2 SVGIG (reference sequence). The V and J ends lost 4 bases and 6 bases, in that order; junction bases with no gene match: 5. The CDR3 loop spans 13 amino acids. The CDR3 DNA follows: TGTGCCTGGAAACAGGGGGCAATGGATACGCAGTATTTT. Protein: CAWKQGAMDTQYF.

The CDR3 DNA is TGTGCCAGCAGTCTTGGACACTCCGGCGAGCAGTACTTC. Translating it yields CASSLGHSGEQYF. V and J are TRBV28 and TRBJ2-7, with D possibly matching TRBD1 (5 bases). CDR3 size: 13 residues. V lost 5 bases and J 6 bases, leaving 14 bases between the germline ends. The germline CDR1 and CDR2 sequences are MDHEN and SYDVKM. Full variable domain (missing parts from reference TRBV28 and TRBJ2-7): DVKVTQSSRYLVKRTGEKVFLECVQDMDHENMFWYRQDPGLGLRLIYFSYDVKMKEKGDIPEGYSVSREKKERFSLILESASTNQTSMYLCASSLGHSGEQYFGPGTRLTVT.

V is TRBV5-1 and J is TRBJ2-2, with 10 bases matching TRBD1. This CDR3 has 15 residues. V shed 0 bases, J shed 4 bases, and the junction held 0 bases outside the gene matches. CDR1 SGHRS and CDR2 YFSETQ come from the germline V gene. CDR3: CASSLGTGGTGELFF. The CDR3 DNA is TGCGCCAGCAGCTTGGGGACAGGGGGCACCGGGGAGCTGTTTTTT.

V is TRBV3-1 (or the pseudogene TRBV3-2) and J is TRBJ2-2; D may be TRBD1 or TRBD2 (5 bases each). The CDR3 totals 16 residues. The V and J ends lost 0 bases and 0 bases respectively, with 8 bases between them. The V gene's germline CDR1 is LGHDT and CDR2 YNNKEL (reference sequence). In nucleotides, the CDR3 is TGTGCCAGCAGCCAAGACTGGGGGTCGAACACCGGGGAGCTGTTTTTT. This translates into CASSQDWGSNTGELFF.

This chain links TRBV7-2 with TRBJ1-6; 7 bases fit TRBD1. The CDR3 spans 15 residues. CDR1 is SGHTA and CDR2 is FQGNSA in the germline V gene. Losses at the gene ends were 1 base for V and 8 bases for J; bases not matched to a gene: 5. The DNA of the CDR3 is TGTGCCAGCAGCTTAGTAGGGACAGCGTATTCACCCCTCCACTTT. Its protein product is CASSLVGTAYSPLHF. The complete variable domain, with remaining parts taken from reference TRBV7-2 and TRBJ1-6, reads GAGVSQSPSNKVTEKGKDVELRCDPISGHTALYWYRQSLGQGLEFLIYFQGNSAPDKSGLPSDRFSAERTGGSVSTLTIQRTQQEDSAVYLCASSLVGTAYSPLHFGNGTRLTVT.

The rearrangement joins TRBV12-3 or TRBV12-4 to TRBJ2-1; 7 bases match TRBD1. This CDR3 spans 13 amino acids. The ends lost 7 bases at V and 8 bases at J; junction bases unmatched: 8. In DNA form, the CDR3 reads TGTGCCAGCACCCCGACAGGGCCTTATGAGCAGTTCTTC. Amino acid sequence: CASTPTGPYEQFF.

The rearrangement links TRBV6-4 to TRBJ2-1; weak D call: TRBD2 (5 bases). This CDR3 is built from 15 residues. In germline, CDR1 is MRHNA, CDR2 SNTAGT. V gave up 0 bases and J gave up 2 bases, with 8 bases separating them. CDR3 sequence reads: CASSDSRGPYNEQFF. The CDR3 DNA reads as TGTGCCAGCAGTGACTCTAGAGGGCCCTACAATGAGCAGTTCTTC.

The chain recombines TRBV2 with TRBJ2-7, with D tentatively TRBD1 (6 bases). CDR1 is SNHLY, CDR2 FYNNEI, per germline. There are 12 residues in the CDR3. The ends were cut back, 6 bases at V and 7 bases at J, with 13 bases in the middle. The CDR3 DNA follows: TGTGCCAGCAGGTCGGCAGGGGTTGAGCAGTACTTC. Protein sequence: CASRSAGVEQYF.

The chain employs TRBV9 and TRBJ2-1; 9 positions agree with TRBD2. The CDR3 sequence is 17 residues long. V shed 4 bases, J shed 5 bases, and the junction held 13 bases outside the gene matches. Germline values: CDR1 SGDLS, CDR2 YYNGEE. The CDR3 spells CASSLKVAGADDNEQFF. In DNA form, the CDR3 reads TGTGCCAGCAGCTTGAAGGTAGCGGGAGCGGACGACAATGAGCAGTTCTTC. Full variable domain (outside the CDR3, taken from reference TRBV9 and TRBJ2-1): DSGVTQTPKHLITATGQRVTLRCSPRSGDLSVYWYQQSLDQGLQFLIQYYNGEERAKGNILERFSAQQFPDLHSELNLSSLELGDSALYFCASSLKVAGADDNEQFFGPGTRLTVL.